These T cell receptor beta chains were read from a single sample in a study of OX40 agonist ivuxolimab in advanced cancers. Here immunoSEQ multiplex PCR was the method, and the copy in TCRdb shows in-frame clones only, minus some. The sample holds under 70,000 clones; around 90% are singletons and the top ten take about 2%. This specimen consisted of CD4+ or CD8+ T cells sorted from blood, obtained in a trial of the OX40 agonist ivuxolimab. The source of these receptors is an adult with an advanced solid tumor such as melanoma, head and neck, liver or kidney cancer. CDR3s include the opening cysteine and the closing phenylalanine or tryptophan. The order of the fields is CDR3 length, V gene, D gene, clone size, J gene, CDR3 protein, CDR3 DNA. D genes are given only for firm matches. Expanded clones get a size class; other rows say once, few or many, or leave the size out.

len: 16; v_gene: TRBV5-1; d_gene: TRBD2; abundance: NA; j_gene: TRBJ2-4; CDR3aa: CASSDFSGAQKKTQYF; CDR3nt: TGCGCCAGCAGCGACTTTAGCGGGGCACAAAAAAAGACTCAGTACTTC
len: 12; v_gene: TRBV30; d_gene: NA; abundance: NA; j_gene: TRBJ1-5; CDR3aa: CAWRKGGEPQHF; CDR3nt: TGTGCCTGGAGGAAAGGGGGTGAGCCCCAGCATTTT
len: 14; v_gene: TRBV5-8; d_gene: NA; abundance: NA; j_gene: TRBJ1-1; CDR3aa: CASSLTRKNTEAFF; CDR3nt: TGTGCCAGCAGCTTGACCAGAAAGAACACTGAAGCTTTCTTT
len: 14; v_gene: TRBV7-9; d_gene: NA; abundance: NA; j_gene: TRBJ1-2; CDR3aa: CASSFSPANYGYAF; CDR3nt: TGTGCCAGCAGCTTCTCTCCGGCTAACTATGGCTACGCCTTC
len: 12; v_gene: TRBV12-2; d_gene: NA; abundance: NA; j_gene: TRBJ1-2; CDR3aa: CASRLSRRGYTF; CDR3nt: TGTGCAAGTCGCTTGAGCCGGCGGGGCTACACCTTC
len: 15; v_gene: TRBV4-1; d_gene: NA; abundance: NA; j_gene: TRBJ2-1; CDR3aa: CASSQRGPAYNEQFF; CDR3nt: TGCGCCAGCAGCCAACGGGGGCCCGCGTACAATGAGCAGTTCTTC
len: 14; v_gene: TRBV28; d_gene: NA; abundance: NA; j_gene: TRBJ2-3; CDR3aa: CASSFGEVTDTQYF; CDR3nt: TGTGCCAGCAGTTTTGGGGAGGTCACAGATACGCAGTATTTT
len: 14; v_gene: TRBV28; d_gene: NA; abundance: NA; j_gene: TRBJ2-1; CDR3aa: CASSYPDQTNEQFF; CDR3nt: TGTGCCAGCAGTTACCCGGACCAAACTAATGAGCAGTTCTTC
len: 13; v_gene: TRBV11-3; d_gene: NA; abundance: once; j_gene: TRBJ2-7; CDR3aa: CASSLEQGNEQYF; CDR3nt: TGTGCCAGCAGCTTAGAACAGGGCAACGAGCAGTACTTC
len: 14; v_gene: TRBV6-6; d_gene: NA; abundance: NA; j_gene: TRBJ1-1; CDR3aa: CASNQQGGVPEAFF; CDR3nt: TGTGCCAGCAACCAACAGGGCGGGGTTCCTGAAGCTTTCTTT
len: 14; v_gene: TRBV7-9; d_gene: NA; abundance: NA; j_gene: TRBJ2-2; CDR3aa: CASSFGSDTGELFF; CDR3nt: TGTGCCAGCAGCTTTGGGTCAGACACCGGGGAGCTGTTTTTT
len: 13; v_gene: TRBV21-1; d_gene: NA; abundance: NA; j_gene: TRBJ1-3; CDR3aa: CASSKTSRNTIYF; CDR3nt: TGTGCCAGCAGCAAGACTAGTAGAAACACCATATATTTT
len: 13; v_gene: TRBV29-1; d_gene: NA; abundance: NA; j_gene: TRBJ1-2; CDR3aa: CSVEMDGERGYTF; CDR3nt: TGCAGCGTTGAAATGGACGGAGAGCGCGGCTACACCTTC
len: 13; v_gene: TRBV11-3; d_gene: NA; abundance: NA; j_gene: TRBJ1-1; CDR3aa: CASSLRGNTEAFF; CDR3nt: TGTGCCAGCAGCTTAAGGGGGAACACTGAAGCTTTCTTT
len: 13; v_gene: TRBV29-1; d_gene: NA; abundance: NA; j_gene: TRBJ1-2; CDR3aa: CSVEDHRIYGYTF; CDR3nt: TGCAGCGTTGAAGATCACCGGATCTATGGCTACACCTTC
len: 11; v_gene: TRBV20-1; d_gene: NA; abundance: NA; j_gene: TRBJ2-5; CDR3aa: CSATHVETQYF; CDR3nt: TGCAGTGCTACGCATGTAGAGACCCAGTACTTC